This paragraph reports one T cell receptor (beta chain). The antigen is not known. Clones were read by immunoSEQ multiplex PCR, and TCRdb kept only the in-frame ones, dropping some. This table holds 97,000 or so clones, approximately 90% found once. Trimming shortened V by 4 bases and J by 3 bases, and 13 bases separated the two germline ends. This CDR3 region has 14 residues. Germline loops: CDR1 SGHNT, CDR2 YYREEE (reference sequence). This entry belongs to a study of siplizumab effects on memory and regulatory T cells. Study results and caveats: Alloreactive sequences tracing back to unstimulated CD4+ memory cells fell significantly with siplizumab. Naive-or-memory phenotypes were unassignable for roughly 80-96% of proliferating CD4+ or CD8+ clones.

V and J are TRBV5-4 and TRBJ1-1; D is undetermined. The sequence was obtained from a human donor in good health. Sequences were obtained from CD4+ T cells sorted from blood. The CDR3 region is CASSPGGADTEAFF. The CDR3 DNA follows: TGTGCCAGCAGCCCAGGAGGTGCGGACACTGAAGCTTTCTTT.